This TCR beta chain derives from a study of blood T cell repertoires in COVID-19. The overall study: COVID-19 samples from acute and convalescent phases originated in the United States, Italy and Spain.

All enrollees were about 18 to 100 years old and from about 24 US areas. Cohorts were assigned according to the clinical history that participants reported. Sequencing used immunoSEQ multiplex PCR; TCRdb keeps in-frame clones, though not all of them. The sample contains about 440,000 clones, roughly 88% of which appear only once. Between the trimmed V and J ends, which lost 6 bases and 3 bases, there was a span of 15 bases. The CDR3 loop spans 14 amino acids. Germline V gives CDR1 MNHEY, CDR2 SMNVEV (reference sequence). The specimen was PBMCs or T cells enriched from blood (not recorded which). This receptor was taken from a man aged 18 to 29 who had recovered from COVID-19. The rearrangement uses TRBV27 and TRBJ2-7, with D perhaps matching TRBD2 (6 bases). CDR3 bases: TGTGCCAGCAGGCTAAATAGCGGCATCTACGAGCAGTACTTC. It specifies CASRLNSGIYEQYF.